The present TCR beta chain was sequenced within a study of blood T cell repertoires in COVID-19. Study information: PBMCs, B-cell-depleted T cells, or T cells provided the cDNA or gDNA that made up the material.

The table came from immunoSEQ multiplex PCR; TCRdb's copy has only in-frame clones and leaves some out. In the table there are roughly 120,000 clones, about 79% of which are singletons. The length of the CDR3 is 14 residues. The V gene lost 1 base and the J gene lost 4 bases, with 10 bases spanning the gap. Germline CDR1 and CDR2: KGHSH and LQKENI. The sequence derives from a man aged 65-85 years with acute or convalescent COVID-19. This sequence joins TRBV18 and TRBJ2-5, with a weak D call TRBD1 (6 bases). The source material was peripheral blood. The CDR3, as DNA: TGTGCCAGCTCACCACGGCAGGGGAGAGAGACCCAGTACTTC. Protein sequence: CASSPRQGRETQYF. The full variable domain, completed using reference TRBV18 and TRBJ2-5, is NAGVMQNPRHLVRRRGQEARLRCSPMKGHSHVYWYRQLPEEGLKFMVYLQKENIIDESGMPKERFSAEFPKEGPSILRIQQVVRGDSAAYFCASSPRQGRETQYFGPGTRLLVL.